These 22 T cell receptor beta chains were sequenced from one sample in a study of T cells in narcolepsy. Repertoires were generated with immunoSEQ multiplex PCR, while TCRdb's copy carries only in-frame clones and drops some. The sample shows roughly 23,000 clones, 80% to 85% of them seen only once. The material sequenced was memory (CD45RA-) CD4+ T cells from blood. The receptors shown here come from a human donor in good health.

The CDR3 DNA reads TGTGCCAGCAGCACGCCGGTGACTAGCGGCACAGATACGCAGTATTTT. It encodes CASSTPVTSGTDTQYF. V usage is TRBV5-4 and J usage is TRBJ2-3, with 8 bases identical to TRBD2. This CDR3 comprises 16 residues. Trimming removed 4 bases from V and 1 base from J; junction bases left unmatched: 8. Per the germline V gene, CDR1 is SGHNT and CDR2 is YYREEE (reference sequence).

The genes are TRBV19 and TRBJ1-1; D is unclear. Trimming left V 2 bases short and J 0 bases short, with 13 bases between. The germline CDR1 and CDR2 sequences are LNHDA and SQIVND (reference sequence). CDR3 length: 16 residues. This CDR3 is CASSISYAGVNTEAFF. The CDR3, as DNA: TGTGCCAGTAGTATAAGCTATGCGGGCGTGAACACTGAAGCTTTCTTT. The whole variable domain, filled in from reference TRBV19 and TRBJ1-1, reads DGGITQSPKYLFRKEGQNVTLSCEQNLNHDAMYWYRQDPGQGLRLIYYSQIVNDFQKGDIAEGYSVSREKKESFPLTVTSAQKNPTAFYLCASSISYAGVNTEAFFGQGTRLTVV.

V gene TRBV2 combines with J gene TRBJ2-3, with 7 bases aligning to TRBD1. The length of the CDR3 is 13 residues. Germline V lookup: CDR1 SNHLY, CDR2 FYNNEI. The junction had 2 bases not matched to a gene; V was cut back by 6 bases and J by 2 bases. The CDR3 loop reads CASSEGATDTQYF. CDR3 sequence (DNA): TGTGCCAGCAGCGAGGGGGCCACAGATACGCAGTATTTT.

The chain combines TRBV5-1 with TRBJ1-4, with D tentatively TRBD1 (6 bases). Germline CDR1 is SGHRS and CDR2 is YFSETQ. Trimming removed 4 bases at V and 0 bases at J, with 22 bases between. This CDR3 region has 19 residues. CDR3 nucleotides: TGCGCCAGCAGCCCCAGGCGGATAGGGGGAGCTGCAACTAATGAAAAACTGTTTTTT. Protein product: CASSPRRIGGAATNEKLFF.

The chain uses TRBV7-2 and TRBJ1-2; 7 bases match TRBD1. Germline CDR1 is SGHTA and CDR2 is FQGNSA. The CDR3 runs 13 residues. CDR3 region: CAGGDRASYGYTF. CDR3 nucleotides: TGTGCAGGGGGCGACAGGGCGAGCTATGGCTACACCTTC.

The V and J genes are TRBV11-2 and TRBJ1-1, with no clear D. Germline CDR1 is SGHAT and CDR2 is FQNNGV. The CDR3 loop spans 14 amino acids. The V end lost 2 bases, the J end lost 3 bases, and 10 bases lay between the germline ends. The CDR3 sequence: CASSLSIMDTEAFF. Here the CDR3 DNA reads TGTGCCAGCAGCTTATCAATTATGGACACTGAAGCTTTCTTT.

The gene calls are TRBV5-1 and TRBJ1-6; weak D call: TRBD1 (5 bases). The ends were cut back, 3 bases at V and 6 bases at J, with 13 bases in the middle. The germline gives CDR1 SGHRS, CDR2 YFSETQ. This CDR3 contains 15 residues. The CDR3 coding sequence is TGCGCCAGCAGCTGGGACGGATCGTTTAATTCACCCCTCCACTTT. It encodes CASSWDGSFNSPLHF.

The chain combines TRBV7-2 with TRBJ2-5; D uncertain. The germline gives CDR1 SGHTA, CDR2 FQGNSA. Trimming removed 5 bases from V and 0 bases from J, with 1 base in between. This CDR3 has 11 amino acids. In nucleotides, the CDR3 is TGTGCCAGCAGCAACCAAGAGACCCAGTACTTC. Its protein is CASSNQETQYF.

This chain connects TRBV7-9 to TRBJ2-7; 7 bases match TRBD2. V shed 5 bases and J 2 bases; nucleotides not matched to a gene: 6. CDR1 is SEHNR and CDR2 is FQNEAQ in the germline V gene (reference sequence). The CDR3 loop spans 14 amino acids. The DNA of the CDR3 is TGTGCCAGCAGCGGGGGGACTAAGACCTACGAGCAGTACTTC. This sequence encodes CASSGGTKTYEQYF.

The rearrangement joins TRBV7-2 to TRBJ2-3; 7 bases align to TRBD1. This CDR3 is built from 16 residues. Trimming took 5 bases from V and 1 from J; bases not matched to a gene: 9. In germline, CDR1 is SGHTA, CDR2 FQGNSA. CDR3 bases: TGTGCCAGCAGCGCAGGGAAGGGGGCTGGCACAGATACGCAGTATTTT. Translated: CASSAGKGAGTDTQYF. The full variable domain, completed using reference TRBV7-2 and TRBJ2-3, is GAGVSQSPSNKVTEKGKDVELRCDPISGHTALYWYRQSLGQGLEFLIYFQGNSAPDKSGLPSDRFSAERTGGSVSTLTIQRTQQEDSAVYLCASSAGKGAGTDTQYFGPGTRLTVL.

The gene calls are TRBV10-2 and TRBJ2-7, with 8 bases matching TRBD1. Germline values: CDR1 WSHSY, CDR2 SAAADI. The ends lost 6 bases at V and 6 bases at J; junction bases unmatched: 13. There are 15 residues in the CDR3. Here the CDR3 reads CASSTGGSYGREQYF. CDR3 bases: TGCGCCAGCAGCACAGGGGGGTCCTATGGTCGCGAGCAGTACTTC.

The rearrangement uses TRBV7-9 and TRBJ1-1; perhaps TRBD1 as D (6 bases). V was pared by 5 bases and J by 1 base, with 14 bases between. Germline V lookup: CDR1 SEHNR, CDR2 FQNEAQ (reference sequence). This CDR3 region has 15 residues. DNA for the CDR3: TGTGCCAGCAGCCGGGGGGGCGAAGGGAACACTGAAGCTTTCTTT. This gives the protein CASSRGGEGNTEAFF.

The gene calls are TRBV18 and TRBJ1-2; no firm D call. V dropped 5 bases and J dropped 4 bases, with 11 bases sitting between them. The V gene's germline CDR1 is KGHSH and CDR2 LQKENI. The CDR3 consists of 13 residues. The DNA of the CDR3 is TGTGCCAGCTCAACAACCGGCAGCTATGGCTACACCTTC. Its protein product is CASSTTGSYGYTF.

The V gene is TRBV21-1, the J gene TRBJ2-1; the table's D call, TRBD2, was not checked against the DNA. TRBV21-1 is a documented pseudogene. The CDR3 loop spans 16 amino acids. CDR3 sequence: CATADTSSSVSDEQFF. In DNA form, the CDR3 reads TGTGCCACGGCGGATACTAGCTCGTCGGTAAGTGATGAGCAGTTCTTC.

J is TRBJ2-7 and V is TRBV11-2; D is unresolved. The CDR3 spans 12 residues. V was clipped by 3 bases and J by 5 bases, with 8 bases between them. Germline values: CDR1 SGHAT, CDR2 FQNNGV. This CDR3 reads CASSFGGNEQYF. The CDR3 region has the DNA TGTGCCAGCAGCTTCGGCGGAAACGAGCAGTACTTC.

CDR3 nucleotides: TGTGCCAGTAGACAGAAGACTAGCGGGGGACACAATGAGCAGTTCTTC. Encoded protein: CASRQKTSGGHNEQFF. J is TRBJ2-1 and V is TRBV19; 12 bases are a match to TRBD2. The CDR3 sequence is 16 residues long. V gave up 6 bases and J gave up 5 bases; unmatched junction bases: 8. In germline, CDR1 is LNHDA, CDR2 SQIVND (reference sequence).

The chain links TRBV10-2 to TRBJ2-3; D is uncertain. Trimming left V 3 bases short and J 1 base short, with 11 bases between. This CDR3 spans 15 amino acids. Germline V gene sequence: CDR1 WSHSY, CDR2 SAAADI. CDR3 residues: CASSDSLMGTDTQYF. The DNA of the CDR3 is TGCGCCAGCAGTGATTCCCTTATGGGCACAGATACGCAGTATTTT.

This chain joins TRBV6-1 and TRBJ1-2, with 10 bases identical to TRBD1. J lost 4 bases, V lost 6 bases, and 2 bases had no gene match. Germline V lookup: CDR1 MNHNS, CDR2 SASEGT. The CDR3 spans 13 residues. The CDR3 loop is CASSWTGGYGYTF. CDR3 bases: TGTGCCAGCAGCTGGACAGGGGGCTATGGCTACACCTTC.

The chain joins TRBV4-2 to TRBJ1-2; D may be TRBD1 (6 bases). The CDR3 is made up of 17 amino acids. Germline loops: CDR1 LGHNA, CDR2 YNFKEQ. Trimming removed 0 bases from V and 2 bases from J, with 16 bases in between. The DNA for the CDR3 is TGTGCCAGCAGCCAAGAGGGGGGCGGCAGTCGGAACTATGGCTACACCTTC. It codes for CASSQEGGGSRNYGYTF.

V and J are TRBV5-4 and TRBJ1-6, with 7 bases that match TRBD1. In germline, CDR1 is SGHNT, CDR2 YYREEE (reference sequence). This CDR3 comprises 13 residues. V lost 4 bases, J lost 8 bases, and 3 bases stayed unmatched. CDR3 sequence (DNA): TGTGCCAGCAGCCGGGACAGTTATTCACCCCTCCACTTT. Translation gives CASSRDSYSPLHF.

The rearrangement links TRBV15 to TRBJ1-4; 9 bases are shared with TRBD1. The CDR3 is made up of 17 amino acids. CDR1 is LNHNV and CDR2 is YYDKDF in the germline V gene (reference sequence). V was pared by 3 bases and J by 2 bases, with 7 bases of the junction left unmatched. In nucleotides, the CDR3 is TGTGCCACCAGCAGTGAGCCGGGACAGGGTACTAATGAAAAACTGTTTTTT. This codes for CATSSEPGQGTNEKLFF.

This sequence joins TRBV15 and TRBJ2-2; TRBD1 might be the D (5 bases). The germline V gene has CDR1 LNHNV and CDR2 YYDKDF (reference sequence). V was pared by 1 base and J by 1 base, with 10 bases between. This CDR3 is 16 amino acids long. CDR3 sequence reads: CATSRGRQGNTGELFF. CDR3 in DNA: TGTGCCACCAGCAGAGGACGTCAGGGGAACACCGGGGAGCTGTTTTTT.